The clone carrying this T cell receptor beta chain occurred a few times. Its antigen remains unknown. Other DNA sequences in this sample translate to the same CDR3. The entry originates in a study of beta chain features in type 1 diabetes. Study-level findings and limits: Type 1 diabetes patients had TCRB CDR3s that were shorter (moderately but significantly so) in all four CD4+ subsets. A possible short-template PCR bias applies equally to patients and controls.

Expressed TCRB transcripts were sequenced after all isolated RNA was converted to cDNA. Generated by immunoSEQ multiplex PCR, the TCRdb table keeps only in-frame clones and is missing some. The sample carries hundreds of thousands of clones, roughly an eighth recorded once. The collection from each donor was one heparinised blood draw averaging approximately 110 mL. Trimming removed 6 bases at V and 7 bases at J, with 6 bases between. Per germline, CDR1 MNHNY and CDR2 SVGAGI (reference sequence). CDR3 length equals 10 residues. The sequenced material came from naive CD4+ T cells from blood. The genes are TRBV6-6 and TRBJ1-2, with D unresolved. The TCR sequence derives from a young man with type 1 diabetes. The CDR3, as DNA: TGTGCCAGCAGCCTAGGTGGCTACACCTTC. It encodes CASSLGGYTF.